Detailed here is one T cell receptor beta chain. Produced via immunoSEQ multiplex PCR; TCRdb's table is partial and in-frame only. The sample has about 68,000 clones; 86% are singletons. Deletions cut 4 bases from V and 8 bases from J, with 14 bases between. The CDR3 is made up of 13 amino acids. Germline CDR1 SGHTA, CDR2 FQGNSA. The source of the sample is a study of blood T cell repertoires in COVID-19. The chain is built from TRBV7-2 and TRBJ1-2; maybe TRBD1 (5 bases). Material: peripheral blood. This receptor was identified in a man younger than 45 with acute or convalescent COVID-19. The CDR3 is CASSSKTTVGYTF. CDR3 DNA sequence: TGTGCCAGCAGCTCCAAAACGACAGTAGGCTACACCTTC.